The 28 T cell receptor beta chains given below trace back to one sample, sequenced in a study of cytomegalovirus exposure and HLA in healthy donors. Libraries were prepared by immunoSEQ multiplex PCR; TCRdb keeps only in-frame clonotypes and omits some of them. The table shows 50,000 to 65,000 clones, with approximately 95% occurring only once. The specimen was PBMCs. Receptors originate from a woman between 18 and 29 years old in good health and CMV-seropositive.

The chain links TRBV5-6 to TRBJ2-1, with unresolved D. Germline CDR1 SGHDT, CDR2 YYEEEE. Between the trimmed V and J ends, which lost 4 bases and 5 bases, there was a span of 4 bases. This CDR3 has 11 residues. CDR3 DNA sequence: TGTGCCAGCAGCGTAAACAATGAGCAGTTCTTC. Amino acid sequence: CASSVNNEQFF.

This clone occurred once. This chain uses TRBV25-1 with TRBJ1-1; 9 bases match TRBD1. The CDR3 sequence is 14 residues long. V dropped 4 bases and J dropped 1; count of bases not matched to a gene: 1. Germline lookup yields CDR1 MGHDK and CDR2 SYGVNS. The CDR3 protein is CASSGTGENTEAFF. CDR3 coding DNA: TGTGCCAGCAGTGGGACAGGGGAGAACACTGAAGCTTTCTTT.

The chain joins TRBV5-1 to TRBJ2-7; TRBD1 matches 9 bases. The CDR3 consists of 15 residues. The ends lost 2 bases at V and 1 base at J; junction bases unmatched: 4. Germline CDR1 is SGHRS and CDR2 is YFSETQ. The CDR3 sequence: CASSFGTGISYEQYF. The CDR3 DNA sequence: TGCGCCAGCAGCTTCGGGACAGGGATATCCTACGAGCAGTACTTC.

This rearrangement joins TRBV9 to TRBJ2-3; perhaps TRBD2 as D (6 bases). Trimming took off 4 bases at V and 1 base at J, with 13 bases between the two ends. Germline V gene lookup returns CDR1 SGDLS and CDR2 YYNGEE. This CDR3 comprises 15 residues. DNA of the CDR3: TGTGCCAGCAGCTCTAGCGATTGGGGCACAGATACGCAGTATTTT. Encoded protein: CASSSSDWGTDTQYF.

J is TRBJ2-5 and V is TRBV20-1; the D gene is possibly TRBD2 (6 bases). The CDR3 sequence is 11 residues long. CDR1 is DFQATT, CDR2 SNEGSKA, per germline (reference sequence). DNA of the CDR3: TGCGGGCCGGCGGGGTGGAAGACCCAGTACTTC. This translates into CGPAGWKTQYF.

V is TRBV2 and J is TRBJ2-2; tentatively, D is TRBD1 (5 bases). Germline V gene sequence: CDR1 SNHLY, CDR2 FYNNEI. With 6 bases removed from V and 6 bases from J, the gap between germline ends came to 11 bases. CDR3 length: 13 amino acids. The CDR3 region is CASSLTGSGELFF. The CDR3 DNA sequence: TGTGCCAGCAGCCTAACAGGTTCCGGGGAGCTGTTTTTT.

V usage is TRBV18 and J usage is TRBJ1-2; 7 positions agree with TRBD1. The CDR3 contains 13 residues. Germline CDR1 KGHSH, CDR2 LQKENI. V trimming: 6 bases; J trimming: 8 bases; junction bases outside the gene matches: 9. CDR3 loop: CASSNRGEGGYTF. As DNA, the CDR3 is TGTGCCAGCTCCAACAGGGGAGAGGGCGGCTACACCTTC.

The V gene is TRBV5-1, the J gene TRBJ1-3; tentatively, D is TRBD1 (6 bases). CDR1 and CDR2 from the germline V gene are SGHRS and YFSETQ. V lost 4 bases and J 7 bases, leaving 21 bases between the germline ends. The CDR3 loop spans 16 amino acids. This CDR3 is CASSARGGGGRNTIYF. The CDR3 coding sequence is TGCGCCAGCAGCGCCCGTGGGGGGGGCGGTCGGAACACCATATATTTT.

The chain has TRBV4-2 and TRBJ2-1, with D maybe TRBD1 (5 bases). The germline gives CDR1 LGHNA, CDR2 YNFKEQ. The CDR3 totals 17 residues. V was pared by 0 bases and J by 7 bases, with 19 bases between. The CDR3 sequence: CASSQEVGEFIGNEQFF. The DNA for the CDR3 is TGTGCCAGCAGCCAAGAAGTAGGGGAATTCATTGGAAATGAGCAGTTCTTC.

This sequence joins TRBV19 and TRBJ1-5; TRBD1 is a possible D gene (6 bases). Germline V gives CDR1 LNHDA, CDR2 SQIVND (reference sequence). The CDR3 spans 15 residues. V lost 3 bases and J 2 bases, leaving 11 bases between the germline ends. The CDR3 sequence: CASSIKGVGNQPQHF. CDR3 sequence (DNA): TGTGCCAGTAGTATCAAGGGGGTTGGCAATCAGCCCCAGCATTTT.

This clone was seen a handful of times. This chain joins TRBV6-6 and TRBJ2-7; TRBD1 matches at 9 bases. Germline V CDR1 and CDR2: MNHNY, SVGAGI (reference sequence). The V segment lost 6 bases and the J segment 4 bases; nucleotides outside the gene matches: 10. CDR3 length equals 15 residues. The CDR3 loop reads CASSPPDRGVYEQYF. The CDR3 nucleotides are TGTGCCAGCAGCCCCCCGGACAGGGGAGTTTACGAGCAGTACTTC.

The table lists this clone with a count of one. This chain uses TRBV14 with TRBJ2-5, with a weak D call TRBD2 (5 bases). The CDR3 is 14 amino acids. Trimming shortened V by 1 base and J by 4 bases, and 10 bases separated the two germline ends. The germline gives CDR1 SGHDN, CDR2 FVKESK. The CDR3 region is CASSQGGLRETQYF. DNA of the CDR3: TGTGCCAGCAGCCAAGGAGGGCTCAGAGAGACCCAGTACTTC.

V usage is TRBV30 and J usage is TRBJ2-5, with 8 bases that match TRBD2. J lost 1 base, V lost 8 bases, and 12 bases had no gene match. Germline-derived CDR1 and CDR2 are GTSNPN and SVGIG (reference sequence). This CDR3 contains 15 residues. The CDR3 nucleotides read TGTGCCACTGAACGGCGGCTAGCGGGCCAAGAGACCCAGTACTTC. Amino acid sequence: CATERRLAGQETQYF. Complete variable domain (other parts from reference TRBV30 and TRBJ2-5): SQTIHQWPATLVQPVGSPLSLECTVEGTSNPNLYWYRQAAGRGLQLLFYSVGIGQISSEVPQNLSASRPQDRQFILSSKKLLLSDSGFYLCATERRLAGQETQYFGPGTRLLVL.

V gene TRBV5-4 combines with J gene TRBJ1-3, with 7 positions matching TRBD1. V lost 4 bases, J lost 2 bases, and 6 bases stayed unmatched. Looked up from germline, CDR1 is SGHNT and CDR2 is YYREEE (reference sequence). This CDR3 spans 15 amino acids. CDR3 in amino acids: CASSTGQAPGNTIYF. CDR3 coding DNA: TGTGCCAGCAGCACTGGACAGGCACCTGGAAACACCATATATTTT.

V gene TRBV28 combines with J gene TRBJ1-2; 7 bases fit TRBD1. CDR1 and CDR2 (germline): MDHEN, SYDVKM. With 2 bases clipped from V and 4 bases from J, the junction kept 16 bases outside the gene matches. The CDR3 length is 18 residues. The CDR3 region has the DNA TGTGCCAGCAGTTTACCACCCGACAGGGACACTCCTCTCTATGGCTACACCTTC. Protein: CASSLPPDRDTPLYGYTF.

The gene calls are TRBV5-4 and TRBJ1-1, with a weak D call TRBD1 (6 bases). Germline V gene lookup returns CDR1 SGHNT and CDR2 YYREEE (reference sequence). V lost 2 bases, J lost 0 bases, and 11 bases lay in between. The CDR3 is made up of 15 amino acids. The CDR3: CASSFLQGLNTEAFF. The CDR3 DNA follows: TGTGCCAGCAGCTTCCTACAGGGTTTGAACACTGAAGCTTTCTTT.

This clone ranks as medium-sized (0.01 to 0.1%). The CDR3 loop reads CASSPYRGGVGQDTQYF. The CDR3, as DNA: TGTGCCAGCAGCCCGTATCGGGGAGGCGTCGGACAAGATACGCAGTATTTT. This rearrangement joins TRBV4-2 to TRBJ2-3; maybe TRBD2 (6 bases). Between the trimmed V and J ends, which lost 4 bases and 5 bases, there was a span of 22 bases. Germline V CDR1 and CDR2: LGHNA, YNFKEQ. CDR3 length equals 17 residues.

V usage is TRBV4-1 and J usage is TRBJ2-3, with 7 bases matching TRBD1. Germline V lookup: CDR1 MGHRA, CDR2 YSYEKL. The CDR3 runs 15 residues. V lost 0 bases to trimming and J lost 3 bases; unmatched junction nucleotides: 3. The CDR3 spells CASSQEGGRTDTQYF. As DNA, the CDR3 is TGCGCCAGCAGCCAAGAAGGGGGCAGGACAGATACGCAGTATTTT.

The chain employs TRBV27 and TRBJ1-1; 10 bases align to TRBD1. The CDR3 is 15 amino acids. Germline V CDR1 and CDR2: MNHEY, SMNVEV (reference sequence). Trimming at V came to 6 bases and at J to 3 bases, leaving 7 bases not matched to a gene. The CDR3, as DNA: TGTGCCAGCAGCCCGGGACAGGGGAGGTACACTGAAGCTTTCTTT. Its translation: CASSPGQGRYTEAFF.

V usage is TRBV7-6 and J usage is TRBJ1-3; 9 bases are shared with TRBD1. CDR3 length equals 17 residues. The V gene's germline CDR1 is SGHVS and CDR2 FNYEAQ. J gave up 6 bases and V 5 bases, and 14 bases lay outside the gene matches. DNA for the CDR3: TGTGCCAGCAGCGTTAATTCCGGGACAGGGTCAACAAACACCATATATTTT. This translates into CASSVNSGTGSTNTIYF.

The chain is built from TRBV7-9 and TRBJ1-1; D unresolved. The germline CDR1 and CDR2 sequences are SEHNR and FQNEAQ (reference sequence). The CDR3 runs to 16 residues. V lost 1 base and J 6 bases, leaving 18 bases between the germline ends. CDR3 nucleotides: TGTGCCAGCAGCTTAGGTTATTTTGTAGGAGGCGCTGAAGCTTTCTTT. Its protein product is CASSLGYFVGGAEAFF.

This chain uses TRBV4-3 with TRBJ1-2; D is undetermined. The germline V and J ends were trimmed by 2 bases and 4 bases, with 14 bases remaining between them. This CDR3 spans 15 amino acids. The germline CDR1 and CDR2 sequences are LGHNA and YSLEER. In DNA form, the CDR3 reads TGCGCCAGCAGCCAATCTCCGAGGTTACTCTATGGCTACACCTTC. Translated, it gives CASSQSPRLLYGYTF.

This clone came up once. This rearrangement joins TRBV6-5 to TRBJ1-5; D gene uncertain. In germline, CDR1 is MNHEY, CDR2 SVGAGI. CDR3 length equals 13 residues. V lost 5 bases and J lost 4, with 9 bases in between. The CDR3 is CASSQKRNQPQHF. Here the CDR3 DNA reads TGTGCCAGCAGTCAAAAGCGGAATCAGCCCCAGCATTTT.

The V call is TRBV15, the J call TRBJ2-5; no reliable D call. The V gene's germline CDR1 is LNHNV and CDR2 YYDKDF (reference sequence). There are 11 residues in the CDR3. Trimming shortened V by 4 bases and J by 5 bases, and 5 bases separated the two germline ends. CDR3 bases: TGTGCCACCAGCATTGAGGAGACCCAGTACTTC. Translating gives CATSIEETQYF.

The chain carries TRBV27 and TRBJ2-1; 8 bases align to TRBD1. Germline V CDR1 and CDR2: MNHEY, SMNVEV (reference sequence). This CDR3 comprises 18 residues. The V gene end was trimmed by 6 bases and the J gene end by 3 bases; junction bases not matched to a gene: 16. The CDR3 region is CASSAGGFPSRSYNEQFF. CDR3 nucleotides: TGTGCCAGCAGCGCAGGGGGCTTCCCAAGTCGAAGCTACAATGAGCAGTTCTTC.

This clone appeared a single time. The V and J genes are TRBV6-6 and TRBJ2-6; D remains unclear. V shed 7 bases and J shed 10 bases, with 23 bases lying between them. This CDR3 contains 16 residues. CDR1 MNHNY and CDR2 SVGAGI come from the germline V gene (reference sequence). CDR3 residues: CASTDSDRGPSNVLTF. The CDR3 region has the DNA TGTGCCAGCACCGACTCCGATAGAGGTCCAAGTAACGTCCTGACTTTC.

V is TRBV7-9 and J is TRBJ2-3; 8 bases line up with TRBD2. Germline CDR1 SEHNR, CDR2 FQNEAQ (reference sequence). This CDR3 region has 16 residues. The J segment lost 3 bases and the V segment lost 2 bases, leaving 7 bases of the junction unmatched. The CDR3 DNA is TGTGCCAGCAGCTTAAGGTCGGGGGGGCCAACAGATACGCAGTATTTT. This sequence encodes CASSLRSGGPTDTQYF.

The genes are TRBV19 and TRBJ2-7; D is unresolved. In germline, CDR1 is LNHDA, CDR2 SQIVND (reference sequence). The CDR3 loop spans 14 amino acids. The V end lost 8 bases, the J end lost 0 bases, and 14 bases lay between the germline ends. The CDR3 sequence is CASREAQSSYEQYF. The CDR3 nucleotides read TGTGCCAGTCGTGAAGCACAGAGCTCCTACGAGCAGTACTTC.